This note documents a single T cell receptor (beta chain) sequence. Its antigen is not known. These data come from a study of T cells in localized non-small cell lung cancer. Findings and limits, study-wide: Uninvolved adjacent lung, not tumor, had the highest T cell clonality. Of the top 100 tumor clones, median around 62 were in adjacent lung, approximately 28 among its top 100.

The table came from immunoSEQ multiplex PCR; TCRdb's copy has only in-frame clones and leaves some out. The data show tens of thousands of clones, approximately 90% seen once. V was shortened by 4 bases and J by 0 bases, with 6 bases between the two germline ends. Looked up from germline, CDR1 is SGHDT and CDR2 is YYEEEE. This CDR3 has 13 residues. This rearrangement joins TRBV5-6 to TRBJ2-3; the D is unclear. The source of this sequence is a woman aged 18-49 years with stage III lung adenocarcinoma. This specimen was peripheral blood, taken before any cancer treatment. The CDR3: CASSIGSTDTQYF. The CDR3 DNA is TGTGCCAGCAGCATCGGGAGCACAGATACGCAGTATTTT.